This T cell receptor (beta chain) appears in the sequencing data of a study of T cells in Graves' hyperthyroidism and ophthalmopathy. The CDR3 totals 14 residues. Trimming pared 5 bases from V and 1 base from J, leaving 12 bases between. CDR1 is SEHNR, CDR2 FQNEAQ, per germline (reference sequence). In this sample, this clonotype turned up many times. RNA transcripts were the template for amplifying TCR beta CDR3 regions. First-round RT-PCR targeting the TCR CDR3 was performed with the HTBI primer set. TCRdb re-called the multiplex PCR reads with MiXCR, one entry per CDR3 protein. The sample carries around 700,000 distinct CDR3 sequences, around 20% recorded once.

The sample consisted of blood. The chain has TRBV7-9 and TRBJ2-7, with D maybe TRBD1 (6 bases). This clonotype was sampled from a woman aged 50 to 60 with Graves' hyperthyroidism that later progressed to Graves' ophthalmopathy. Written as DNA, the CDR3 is TGTGCCAGCAGCCGCGACAGGCCTTCCTACGAGCAGTACTTC. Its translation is CASSRDRPSYEQYF.